These 20 T cell receptor beta chains were sequenced from one sample in a study of beta chain features in type 1 diabetes. All of the isolated RNA was reverse transcribed, so expressed TCRB transcripts were sequenced. Libraries were prepared by immunoSEQ multiplex PCR; TCRdb keeps only in-frame clonotypes and omits some of them. The repertoire consists of just over 450,000 clones, with approximately 30% occurring once and the leading ten covering about 0.06%. Material for sequencing was naive CD4+ T cells from blood. The receptor set was obtained from a man aged 18 to 29 in good health.

This clone appeared a few times. The chain carries TRBV12-5 and TRBJ2-3, with TRBD2 matching 7 bases. Germline CDR1 and CDR2: LGHNT and FRNRAP. The CDR3 has 15 residues. Trimming cost V 5 bases and J 0 bases; bases outside gene matches: 5. The CDR3 reads CASGEPSGSTDTQYF. The CDR3, as DNA: TGTGCTAGTGGTGAACCTAGCGGTAGCACAGATACGCAGTATTTT.

This chain uses TRBV11-2 with TRBJ2-3; D gene ambiguous. V lost 6 bases and J lost 8, with 12 bases in between. CDR3 length: 12 residues. Germline CDR1 is SGHAT and CDR2 is FQNNGV. CDR3 DNA: TGTGCCAGCAGTCCCGGCGGCGGTACGCAGTATTTT. Translating gives CASSPGGGTQYF.

This clone appeared a few times. The chain employs TRBV4-2 and TRBJ2-7, with a weak D call TRBD1 (7 bases). The CDR3 has 16 residues. Between the trimmed V and J ends, which lost 0 bases and 3 bases, there was a span of 15 bases. CDR1 and CDR2 (germline): LGHNA, YNFKEQ. The CDR3 DNA reads TGTGCCAGCAGCCAAGAATTCGGCCAGGGGGGCTACGAGCAGTACTTC. Its protein product is CASSQEFGQGGYEQYF.

The chain links TRBV19 to TRBJ2-7, with TRBD1 matching over 8 bases. Germline V gene lookup returns CDR1 LNHDA and CDR2 SQIVND (reference sequence). This CDR3 contains 14 residues. V lost 4 bases to trimming and J lost 2 bases; unmatched junction nucleotides: 4. The CDR3 sequence is CASSTGQGAYEQYF. The CDR3 DNA reads as TGTGCCAGTAGTACAGGACAGGGCGCCTACGAGCAGTACTTC.

The rearrangement links TRBV9 to TRBJ2-7; D might be TRBD1 (6 bases). Germline lookup yields CDR1 SGDLS and CDR2 YYNGEE. The CDR3 is 16 amino acids. Trimming shortened V by 0 bases and J by 5 bases, and 18 bases separated the two germline ends. The CDR3 region is CASSVAPWTDTHEQYF. The CDR3 nucleotides are TGTGCCAGCAGCGTAGCCCCTTGGACAGACACCCACGAGCAGTACTTC.

This clone was counted between two and nine times. J is TRBJ2-1 and V is TRBV7-9, with 8 bases matching TRBD2. The CDR3 runs 17 residues. Germline CDR1 reads SEHNR; CDR2 reads FQNEAQ (reference sequence). With 1 base clipped from V and 5 bases from J, the junction kept 10 bases outside the gene matches. CDR3 region: CASSLERVRLAHNEQFF. CDR3 nucleotide sequence: TGTGCCAGCAGCTTAGAAAGAGTGAGACTAGCGCACAATGAGCAGTTCTTC.

Only a few counts were recorded for this clone. The chain joins TRBV4-1 to TRBJ2-1, with D hard to call. CDR1 is MGHRA, CDR2 YSYEKL, per germline. The CDR3 runs 12 residues. V dropped 0 bases and J dropped 13 bases, with 10 bases sitting between them. CDR3 region: CASSQEPAPQFF. The CDR3 coding sequence is TGCGCCAGCAGCCAAGAACCAGCGCCACAGTTCTTC.

This clone came up a few times. The rearrangement joins TRBV2 to TRBJ2-3, with TRBD2 matching 7 bases. The CDR3 consists of 15 residues. The V segment lost 1 base and the J segment 14 bases; nucleotides outside the gene matches: 15. The germline gives CDR1 SNHLY, CDR2 FYNNEI. The CDR3 DNA follows: TGTGCCAGCAGTGAAGAGGCCGGGACTACCCAAAGCAGGTATTTT. Protein: CASSEEAGTTQSRYF.

The chain recombines TRBV5-1 with TRBJ2-1; D possibly uses TRBD1 or TRBD2 (7 bases each). The CDR3 spans 15 residues. The germline gives CDR1 SGHRS, CDR2 YFSETQ. V dropped 4 bases and J dropped 2 bases, with 13 bases sitting between them. This chain's CDR3 is CASSEAGQPYNEQFF. The CDR3 DNA is TGCGCCAGCAGCGAAGCGGGACAGCCCTACAATGAGCAGTTCTTC.

This clone was seen more than once but under ten times. The sample has other DNA sequences that encode this CDR3 too. The chain recombines TRBV29-1 with TRBJ2-3; D possibly matches TRBD1 or TRBD2 (5 bases each). Per germline, CDR1 SQVTM and CDR2 ANQGSEA. CDR3 length: 13 residues. V shed 3 bases and J shed 1 base, with 8 bases lying between them. CDR3 in amino acids: CSVEVGGTDTQYF. The DNA for the CDR3 is TGCAGCGTTGAGGTGGGGGGCACAGATACGCAGTATTTT.

The rearrangement links TRBV18 to TRBJ2-5; 7 nucleotides agree with TRBD2. V lost 3 bases and J lost 5; bases outside the gene matches: 3. Germline V gene lookup returns CDR1 KGHSH and CDR2 LQKENI. This CDR3 has 13 amino acids. The CDR3 bases are TGTGCCAGCTCACCGGCGGGAGTGGAGACCCAGTACTTC. Translation: CASSPAGVETQYF.

The chain has TRBV27 and TRBJ2-7; 16 positions agree with TRBD2. Looked up from germline, CDR1 is MNHEY and CDR2 is SMNVEV (reference sequence). The V and J ends lost 2 bases and 3 bases, in that order; junction bases with no gene match: 4. This CDR3 is built from 17 residues. CDR3 protein: CASSLGTSGRAVYEQYF. In DNA, the CDR3 is TGTGCCAGCAGTTTAGGGACTAGCGGGAGGGCCGTCTACGAGCAGTACTTC.

The genes are TRBV4-3 and TRBJ2-1, with 15 nucleotides matching TRBD2. Germline CDR1 and CDR2: LGHNA and YSLEER. CDR3 length: 14 amino acids. V lost 4 bases, J lost 8 bases, and 0 bases stayed unmatched. The CDR3 region has the DNA TGCGCCAGCAGCCGGACTAGCGGGAGGGATGAGCAGTTCTTC. Translating it yields CASSRTSGRDEQFF.

This clone came up once. The chain joins TRBV30 to TRBJ1-1, with no clear D. With 3 bases removed from V and 7 bases from J, the gap between germline ends came to 15 bases. This CDR3 comprises 13 residues. From germline, CDR1 is GTSNPN and CDR2 SVGIG (reference sequence). The DNA for the CDR3 is TGTGCCTGGAGGCAGCCCGGGTCAGGTGAAGCTTTCTTT. Translation: CAWRQPGSGEAFF.

This clone was detected a few times. Other DNA sequences in this sample translate to the same CDR3. DNA for the CDR3: TGTGCCAGCTCACCAGACGGCTCGGGTGAGCAGTACTTC. This encodes CASSPDGSGEQYF. V usage is TRBV18 and J usage is TRBJ2-7; unclear D gene. CDR3 length: 13 amino acids. Germline V gives CDR1 KGHSH, CDR2 LQKENI. V was shortened by 2 bases and J by 7 bases, with 12 bases between the two germline ends.

This clone has more than one count but fewer than ten. J is TRBJ1-2 and V is TRBV28; TRBD1 matches at 7 bases. The CDR3 is made up of 14 amino acids. Germline CDR1 reads MDHEN; CDR2 reads SYDVKM. V dropped 5 bases and J dropped 8; count of bases not matched to a gene: 11. In DNA form, the CDR3 reads TGTGCCAGCAGTCCGGGACAGCCCTCGGGGGGCTACACCTTC. It yields the protein CASSPGQPSGGYTF.

This clone was seen only a few times. This chain joins TRBV15 and TRBJ1-5; maybe TRBD1 (6 bases). The length of the CDR3 is 15 residues. Trimming pared 5 bases from V and 4 bases from J, leaving 15 bases between. The germline CDR1 and CDR2 sequences are LNHNV and YYDKDF (reference sequence). The CDR3 DNA reads as TGTGCCACCAGCTTGGGCAGGGGAGCTAATCAGCCCCAGCATTTT. As protein: CATSLGRGANQPQHF.

In the case of this clone: Distinct nucleotide sequences in the sample also encode this CDR3. V gene TRBV30 combines with J gene TRBJ2-5, with TRBD2 matching over 11 bases. Germline assignment: CDR1 GTSNPN and CDR2 SVGIG (reference sequence). The CDR3 has 14 amino acids. Germline trimming cut 0 bases from V and 5 bases from J; bases unmatched to any gene: 2. CDR3 sequence: CAWSVRLAGETQYF. The DNA for the CDR3 is TGTGCCTGGAGTGTACGACTAGCGGGGGAGACCCAGTACTTC.

Remarks on this clone: The sample contains more than one DNA sequence encoding this CDR3. This chain uses TRBV29-1 with TRBJ2-1; D remains unclear. V was pared by 4 bases and J by 5 bases, with 12 bases between. Germline loops: CDR1 SQVTM, CDR2 ANQGSEA. The CDR3 runs to 13 residues. CDR3 region: CSVVGQVHNEQFF. The CDR3 bases are TGCAGCGTTGTCGGTCAGGTCCACAATGAGCAGTTCTTC.

In regard to this clone: Other DNA sequences of this sample code for an identical CDR3. CDR3 sequence reads: CASRTSGSYEQYF. CDR3 DNA sequence: TGTGCCAGCCGGACTAGCGGGAGCTACGAGCAGTACTTC. The rearrangement links TRBV25-1 to TRBJ2-7; TRBD2 matches 13 bases. Germline V gene sequence: CDR1 MGHDK, CDR2 SYGVNS. Trimming took 8 bases from V and 3 from J; bases not matched to a gene: 1. The CDR3 contains 13 residues.